This T cell receptor (beta chain) came from a study of blood T cell repertoires in COVID-19. The protocol was immunoSEQ multiplex PCR, while the TCRdb copy is restricted to in-frame clones and leaves out a portion. The sample shows approximately 210,000 clones, more than 80% of them seen only once. Trimming shortened V by 0 bases and J by 5 bases, and 10 bases separated the two germline ends. The CDR3 is 14 residues long. Germline CDR1 reads GTSNPN; CDR2 reads SVGIG (reference sequence). This chain joins TRBV30 and TRBJ2-2, with D possibly matching TRBD2 (5 bases). The sample taken for sequencing was peripheral blood. This TCR was recovered from a man aged 25 to 40 who had recovered from COVID-19. The CDR3 sequence is CAWSVSRGTGELFF. The CDR3, as DNA: TGTGCCTGGAGTGTTAGTCGGGGAACCGGGGAGCTGTTTTTT. The full variable domain, in which reference TRBV30 and TRBJ2-2 provide the parts outside the CDR3, is SQTIHQWPATLVQPVGSPLSLECTVEGTSNPNLYWYRQAAGRGLQLLFYSVGIGQISSEVPQNLSASRPQDRQFILSSKKLLLSDSGFYLCAWSVSRGTGELFFGEGSRLTVL.